This T cell receptor (beta chain) appears in the sequencing data of a study of T cells in Graves' hyperthyroidism and ophthalmopathy. Overall study: Peripheral blood specimens were obtained at initial diagnosis, prior to any treatment.

On this clonotype: What it binds is unknown.

Amplification targeted TCR beta CDR3 regions from RNA transcripts. HTBI primers were used for first-round RT-PCR of the TCR CDR3. TCRdb processed the multiplex PCR reads anew with MiXCR; each CDR3 protein has one entry. Counted here are 660,000 or so distinct CDR3 sequences, less than 25% occurring once; the ten biggest clones make up 34%. The CDR3 has 14 amino acids. Trimming stripped 3 bases from V and 1 base from J, with 9 bases between. CDR1 MDHEN and CDR2 SYDVKM come from the germline V gene. At least 3 on the Clinical Activity Score was recorded for ophthalmopathy patients, who also had NOSPECS grade at least 4 and duration under 3 months. Study-level results: Blood shared most expanded thyroid clonotypes above 0.001.

The sequence derives from a man aged 25-40 years with Graves' ophthalmopathy. V gene TRBV28 combines with J gene TRBJ2-5; D gene unclear. Input material: blood. Here the CDR3 DNA reads TGTGCCAGCAGTTTTTTCGGGCGCCAAGAGACCCAGTACTTC. Translating it yields CASSFFGRQETQYF.